This note documents a single T cell receptor beta chain sequence. The data derive from a study of CD39 and CD103 CD8 tumor-infiltrating T cells. Germline loops: CDR1 MNHNY, CDR2 SVGAGI (reference sequence). The CDR3 contains 14 residues. Between 10,000 and 100,000 sorted cells per subset supplied genomic DNA. Sequencing was performed with immunoSEQ multiplex PCR; in TCRdb, only in-frame clones are kept and a portion is missing. This sample has approximately 7,900 clones, with around two thirds found just once. V is TRBV6-6 and J is TRBJ2-5; 7 nucleotides align to TRBD1. The tail of the sequence fits TRBJ2-7 better, so the J call may be wrong. The sequence derives from a human donor with head and neck squamous cell carcinoma. Sequencing was performed on CD8+ T cells sorted from blood. Subset reported: total memory CD8 T cells (CD45RA-CCR7+/-) from blood or uninvolved lymph node. Here the CDR3 reads CASSYSGTAYEQYF. The CDR3 region has the DNA TGTGCCAGCAGTTACTCGGGGACAGCCTACGAGCAGTACTTC.